A selection of T cell receptor beta chains follows, all from one sample in a study of siplizumab effects on memory and regulatory T cells. The method was immunoSEQ multiplex PCR; TCRdb's version includes in-frame clones alone and lacks a portion of them. The sample shows fewer than 85,000 clones, roughly 94% of them seen only once. Sequencing was carried out using CD8+ T cells sorted from blood. These receptors all come from a human donor in good health. Each CDR3 is given with its conserved first and last residue. A D gene is named only where the DNA matches it firmly. Size is omitted from some rows. Given values are once, few, many or a class for expanded clones.

CDR3 length	clone size	D gene	V gene	J gene	CDR3 protein	CDR3 DNA
17	NA	TRBD2	TRBV9	TRBJ2-3	CASSVGSGRIRLDTQYF	TGTGCCAGCAGCGTAGGTAGCGGGAGGATAAGATTGGATACGCAGTATTTT
16	NA	TRBD2	TRBV11-2	TRBJ2-7	CASSLTPQRGYYEQYF	TGTGCCAGCAGCTTAACCCCTCAGCGGGGATACTACGAGCAGTACTTC
15	NA	TRBD2	TRBV27	TRBJ2-1	CASSAGTSGDNEQFF	TGTGCCAGCAGCGCCGGGACTAGCGGAGACAATGAGCAGTTCTTC
19	NA	TRBD1	TRBV6-1	TRBJ2-2	CASSATGTGVFINTGELFF	TGTGCCAGCAGTGCGACCGGGACAGGGGTCTTTATTAACACCGGGGAGCTGTTTTTT
12	NA	NA	TRBV27	TRBJ1-1	CASSALQGVAFF	TGTGCCAGCAGCGCACTACAGGGAGTAGCTTTCTTT
15	NA	TRBD1	TRBV9	TRBJ2-7	CASSPTQGDLFEQYF	TGTGCCAGCAGTCCTACCCAGGGGGATCTGTTCGAGCAGTACTTC
16	NA	TRBD1	TRBV7-8	TRBJ1-6	CASSSHERDRYSPLHF	TGTGCCAGCAGCTCCCATGAACGGGACAGATATTCACCCCTCCACTTT
12	NA	NA	TRBV30	TRBJ2-1	CAWRVGLGEQFF	TGTGCCTGGAGGGTGGGTCTGGGTGAGCAGTTCTTC
16	NA	NA	TRBV25-1	TRBJ1-1	CARTGGDFGLATEAFF	TGTGCCAGGACTGGAGGGGATTTTGGACTGGCCACTGAAGCTTTCTTT
15	NA	TRBD2	TRBV7-2	TRBJ2-1	CASTVVGGRENEQFF	TGTGCCAGCACCGTGGTGGGCGGGAGAGAAAATGAGCAGTTCTTC
14	NA	NA	TRBV28	TRBJ2-7	CASRGGVGSYEQYF	TGTGCCAGCAGAGGCGGCGTGGGCTCCTACGAGCAGTACTTC
14	NA	NA	TRBV25-1	TRBJ2-3	CASTPLGRTDTQYF	TGTGCCAGCACCCCTCTTGGGAGGACAGATACGCAGTATTTT
15	once	NA	TRBV15	TRBJ1-1	CATSRGGRGAHEAFF	TGTGCCACCAGCAGAGGTGGGAGGGGGGCGCATGAAGCTTTCTTT
16	NA	TRBD1	TRBV5-1	TRBJ2-3	CASSGPGQGSTDTQYF	TGCGCCAGCAGCGGACCGGGACAGGGCAGCACAGATACGCAGTATTTT
15	NA	TRBD2	TRBV9	TRBJ2-7	CASSPGTSGTYEQYF	TGTGCCAGCAGCCCAGGGACTAGCGGAACCTACGAGCAGTACTTC
15	NA	NA	TRBV7-9	TRBJ1-1	CASSLVDGMNTEAFF	TGTGCCAGCAGCTTAGTGGACGGCATGAACACTGAAGCTTTCTTT
15	NA	TRBD1	TRBV13	TRBJ2-7	CASSPEGDRGAEQYF	TGTGCCAGCAGCCCCGAGGGCGACAGGGGAGCCGAGCAGTACTTC
14	once	TRBD1	TRBV14	TRBJ2-7	CASSWTGGGGEQYF	TGTGCCAGCAGCTGGACAGGGGGTGGTGGCGAGCAGTACTTC
15	NA	TRBD1	TRBV27	TRBJ1-5	CASRPTGPVNQPQHF	TGTGCCAGCAGGCCGACAGGGCCCGTAAATCAGCCCCAGCATTTT
14	once	TRBD1	TRBV27	TRBJ2-7	CASSLNRGSHEQYF	TGTGCCAGCAGTTTAAACAGGGGAAGCCACGAGCAGTACTTC
16	NA	NA	TRBV15	TRBJ1-5	CATSSDLNWSNQPQHF	TGTGCCACCAGCAGTGATTTGAATTGGAGCAATCAGCCCCAGCATTTT
13	NA	NA	TRBV6-1	TRBJ2-7	CASSEVEATEQYF	TGTGCCAGCAGTGAAGTAGAAGCGACCGAGCAGTACTTC
14	NA	NA	TRBV28	TRBJ2-7	CASSFGRRFYEQYF	TGTGCCAGCAGTTTCGGCAGGAGGTTCTACGAGCAGTACTTC
16	NA	NA	TRBV13	TRBJ1-1	CASSLVLTGKNTEAFF	TGTGCCAGCAGCTTAGTTTTGACGGGCAAGAACACTGAAGCTTTCTTT
12	NA	NA	TRBV9	TRBJ1-3	CASSVGGNTIYF	TGTGCCAGCAGCGTAGGGGGAAACACCATATATTTT
15	NA	NA	TRBV28	TRBJ2-7	CASSSPQTESYEQYF	TGTGCCAGCAGTTCTCCGCAGACAGAGTCCTACGAGCAGTACTTC